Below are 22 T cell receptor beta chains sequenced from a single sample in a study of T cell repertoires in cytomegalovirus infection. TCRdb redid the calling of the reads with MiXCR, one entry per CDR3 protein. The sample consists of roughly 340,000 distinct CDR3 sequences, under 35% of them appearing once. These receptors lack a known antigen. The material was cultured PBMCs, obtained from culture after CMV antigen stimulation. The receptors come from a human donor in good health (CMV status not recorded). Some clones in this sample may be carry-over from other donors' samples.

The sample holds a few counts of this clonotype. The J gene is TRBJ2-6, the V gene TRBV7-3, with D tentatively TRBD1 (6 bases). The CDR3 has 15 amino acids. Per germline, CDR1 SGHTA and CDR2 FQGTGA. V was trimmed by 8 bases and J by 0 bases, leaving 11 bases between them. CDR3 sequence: CASSTGYSGANVLTF. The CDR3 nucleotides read TGTGCCAGCTCGACAGGCTACTCTGGGGCCAACGTCCTGACTTTC.

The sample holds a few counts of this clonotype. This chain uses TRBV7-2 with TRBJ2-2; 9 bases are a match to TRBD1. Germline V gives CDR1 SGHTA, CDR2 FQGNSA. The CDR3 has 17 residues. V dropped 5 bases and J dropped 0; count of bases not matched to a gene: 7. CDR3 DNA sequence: TGTGCCAGCAGCCCACGGACAGGGGCAACGAACACCGGGGAGCTGTTTTTT. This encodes CASSPRTGATNTGELFF.

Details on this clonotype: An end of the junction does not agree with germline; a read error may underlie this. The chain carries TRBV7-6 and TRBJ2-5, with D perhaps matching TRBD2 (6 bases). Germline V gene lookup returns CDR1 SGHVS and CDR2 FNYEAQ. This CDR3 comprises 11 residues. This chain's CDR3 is CASSPQMEGTF. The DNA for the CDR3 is TGTGCCAGCAGCCCCCAGATGGAGGGGACCTTC.

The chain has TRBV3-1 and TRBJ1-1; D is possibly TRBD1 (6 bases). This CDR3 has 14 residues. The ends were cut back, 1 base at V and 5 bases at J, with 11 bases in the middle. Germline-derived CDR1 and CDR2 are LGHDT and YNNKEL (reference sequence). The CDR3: CASSQGGARTEAFF. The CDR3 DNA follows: TGTGCCAGCAGCCAAGGGGGGGCTCGAACTGAAGCTTTCTTT.

The DNA of the CDR3 is TGTGCCAGCAGCTTAACCGCTGGGCAGCCCCTGGGAACCCTCCACTTT. It encodes CASSLTAGQPLGTLHF. The V gene is TRBV11-2, the J gene TRBJ1-6; D is unclear. Germline-derived CDR1 and CDR2 are SGHAT and FQNNGV. The CDR3 contains 16 residues. V lost 2 bases, J lost 14 bases, and 22 bases lay in between.

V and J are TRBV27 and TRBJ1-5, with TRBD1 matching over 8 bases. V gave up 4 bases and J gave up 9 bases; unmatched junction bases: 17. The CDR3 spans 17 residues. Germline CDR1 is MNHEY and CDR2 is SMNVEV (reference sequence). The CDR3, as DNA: TGTGCCAGCAGTTCGGACAGGGCTGGCTCCGGGTCGGCGCCCCAGCATTTT. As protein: CASSSDRAGSGSAPQHF.

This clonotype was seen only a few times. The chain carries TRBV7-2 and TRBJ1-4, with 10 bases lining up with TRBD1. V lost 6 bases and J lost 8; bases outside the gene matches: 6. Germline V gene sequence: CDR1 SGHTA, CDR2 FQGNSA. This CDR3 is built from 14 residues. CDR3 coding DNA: TGTGCCAGCAGATACGGGACAGGGGTCGAAAAACTGTTTTTT. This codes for CASRYGTGVEKLFF.

The CDR3 loop reads CAISESRGYETQYF. The DNA for the CDR3 is TGTGCCATCAGTGAGTCCAGAGGGTACGAGACCCAGTACTTC. The chain combines TRBV10-3 with TRBJ2-5; tentatively, D is TRBD2 (5 bases). Germline loops: CDR1 ENHRY, CDR2 SYGVKD. Trimming cost V 0 bases and J 5 bases, with 10 bases left between them. This CDR3 has 14 residues.

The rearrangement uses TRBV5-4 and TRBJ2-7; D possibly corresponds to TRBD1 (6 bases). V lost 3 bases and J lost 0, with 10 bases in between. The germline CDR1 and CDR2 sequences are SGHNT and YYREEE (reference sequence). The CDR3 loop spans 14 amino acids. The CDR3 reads CASSWQQGSYEQYF. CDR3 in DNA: TGTGCCAGCAGCTGGCAACAGGGCTCCTACGAGCAGTACTTC. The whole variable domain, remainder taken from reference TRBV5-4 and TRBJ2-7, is ETGVTQSPTHLIKTRGQQVTLRCSSQSGHNTVSWYQQALGQGPQFIFQYYREEENGRGNFPPRFSGLQFPNYSSELNVNALELDDSALYLCASSWQQGSYEQYFGPGTRLTVT.

The DNA of the CDR3 is TGTGCCAGTAGTGTCCTAGCAACGACATACAATGAGCAGTTCTTC. Translated, it gives CASSVLATTYNEQFF. The chain carries TRBV19 and TRBJ2-1, with D perhaps TRBD2 (5 bases). The V gene's germline CDR1 is LNHDA and CDR2 SQIVND (reference sequence). Trimming left V 5 bases short and J 4 bases short, with 15 bases between. The CDR3 is made up of 15 amino acids.

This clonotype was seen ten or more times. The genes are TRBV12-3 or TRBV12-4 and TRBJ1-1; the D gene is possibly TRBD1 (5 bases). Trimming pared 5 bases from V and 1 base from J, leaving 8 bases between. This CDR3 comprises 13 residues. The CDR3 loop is CASSTQGNTEAFF. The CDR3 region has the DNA TGTGCCAGCAGTACCCAGGGGAACACTGAAGCTTTCTTT.

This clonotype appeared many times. CDR3 nucleotide sequence: TGTGCCAGCAGCCCGGGACAGGGAGGGGAAAAACTGTTTTTT. This sequence encodes CASSPGQGGEKLFF. This chain links TRBV7-8 with TRBJ1-4; 9 nucleotides align to TRBD1. The V gene end was trimmed by 5 bases and the J gene end by 8 bases; junction bases not matched to a gene: 6. CDR1 is SGHVS and CDR2 is FQNEAQ in the germline V gene. This CDR3 has 14 amino acids.

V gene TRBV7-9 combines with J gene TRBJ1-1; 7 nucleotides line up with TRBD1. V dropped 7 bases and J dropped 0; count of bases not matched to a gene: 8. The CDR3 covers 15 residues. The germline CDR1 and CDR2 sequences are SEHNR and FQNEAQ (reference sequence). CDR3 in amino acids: CASTPGQRMNTEAFF. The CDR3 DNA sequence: TGTGCCAGCACCCCGGGACAGAGAATGAACACTGAAGCTTTCTTT.

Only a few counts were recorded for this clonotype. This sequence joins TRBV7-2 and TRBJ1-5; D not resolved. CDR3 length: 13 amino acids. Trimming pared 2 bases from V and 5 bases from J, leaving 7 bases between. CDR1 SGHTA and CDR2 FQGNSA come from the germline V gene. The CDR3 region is CASSLYQDQPQHF. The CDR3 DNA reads TGTGCCAGCAGCTTATATCAGGATCAGCCCCAGCATTTT.

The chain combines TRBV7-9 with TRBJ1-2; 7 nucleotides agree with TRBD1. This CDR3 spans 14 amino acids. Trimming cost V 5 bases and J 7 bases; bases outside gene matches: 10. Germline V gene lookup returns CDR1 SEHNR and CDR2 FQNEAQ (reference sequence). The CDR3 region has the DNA TGTGCCAGCAGCCAGGACAGGTTTGATTTTGGCTACACCTTC. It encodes CASSQDRFDFGYTF.

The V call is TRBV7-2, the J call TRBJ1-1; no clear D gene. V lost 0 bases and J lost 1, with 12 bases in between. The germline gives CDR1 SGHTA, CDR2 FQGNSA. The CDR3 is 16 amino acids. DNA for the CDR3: TGTGCCAGCAGCTTAGCGCCGGGTCGGCGGAACACTGAAGCTTTCTTT. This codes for CASSLAPGRRNTEAFF.

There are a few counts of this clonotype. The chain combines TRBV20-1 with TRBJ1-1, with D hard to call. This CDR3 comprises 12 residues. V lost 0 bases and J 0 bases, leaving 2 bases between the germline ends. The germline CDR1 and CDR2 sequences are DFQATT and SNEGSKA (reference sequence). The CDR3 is CSARELNTEAFF. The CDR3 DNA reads TGCAGTGCTAGAGAATTGAACACTGAAGCTTTCTTT.

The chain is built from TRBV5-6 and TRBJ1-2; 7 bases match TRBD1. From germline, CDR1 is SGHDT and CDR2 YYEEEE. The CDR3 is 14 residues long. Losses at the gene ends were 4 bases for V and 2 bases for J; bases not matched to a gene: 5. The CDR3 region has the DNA TGTGCCAGCAGCCGGGACAGAAGAAACTATGGCTACACCTTC. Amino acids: CASSRDRRNYGYTF.

DNA for the CDR3: TGTGCCAGCAGTTTACAGACAGAAATCACAGATACGCAGTATTTT. Translated: CASSLQTEITDTQYF. The chain employs TRBV27 and TRBJ2-3; possible D gene TRBD1, 5 bases. The germline V gene encodes CDR1 MNHEY and CDR2 SMNVEV (reference sequence). This CDR3 contains 15 residues. Between the trimmed V and J ends, which lost 2 bases and 2 bases, there was a span of 11 bases.

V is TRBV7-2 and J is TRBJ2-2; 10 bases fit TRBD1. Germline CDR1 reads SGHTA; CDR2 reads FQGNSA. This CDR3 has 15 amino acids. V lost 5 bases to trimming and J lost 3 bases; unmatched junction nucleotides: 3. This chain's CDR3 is CASSPDRGDTGELFF. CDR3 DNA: TGTGCCAGCAGCCCGGACAGGGGGGACACCGGGGAGCTGTTTTTT.

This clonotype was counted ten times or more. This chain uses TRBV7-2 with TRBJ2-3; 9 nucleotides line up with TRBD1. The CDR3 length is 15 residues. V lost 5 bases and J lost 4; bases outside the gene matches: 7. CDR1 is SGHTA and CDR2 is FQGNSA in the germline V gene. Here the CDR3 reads CASSITGTGSDTQYF. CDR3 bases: TGTGCCAGCAGCATTACCGGGACAGGGTCAGATACGCAGTATTTT.

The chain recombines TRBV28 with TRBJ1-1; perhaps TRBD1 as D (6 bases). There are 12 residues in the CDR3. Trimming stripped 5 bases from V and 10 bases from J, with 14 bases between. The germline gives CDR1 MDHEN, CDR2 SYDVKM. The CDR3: CASSRNRVSAFF. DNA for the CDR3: TGTGCCAGCAGTAGAAACAGGGTATCAGCTTTCTTT.